These 31 T cell receptor beta chains share one sample of origin, sequenced in a study of blood T cell repertoires in COVID-19. TCRdb's copy holds only in-frame clones and misses some; the assay was immunoSEQ multiplex PCR. This table holds some 420,000 clones, more than 80% found once. Sequenced input: PBMCs or T cells enriched from blood (not recorded which). These TCRs come from a man under 40 who had recovered from COVID-19.

This clone has just one count. This chain connects TRBV29-1 to TRBJ2-1; D may be TRBD2 (6 bases). The CDR3 runs 14 residues. Germline assignment: CDR1 SQVTM and CDR2 ANQGSEA. Trimming left V 5 bases short and J 3 bases short, with 14 bases between. The CDR3 region is CSVLMGGYYNEQFF. CDR3 nucleotides: TGCAGCGTTCTTATGGGGGGTTACTACAATGAGCAGTTCTTC.

Regarding this clone: Other DNA sequences in the sample encode the same CDR3. The rearrangement uses TRBV11-2 and TRBJ2-7; D is ambiguous. The CDR3 length is 12 residues. Trimming stripped 0 bases from V and 3 bases from J, with 3 bases between. Germline V gene sequence: CDR1 SGHAT, CDR2 FQNNGV. In DNA form, the CDR3 reads TGTGCCAGCAGCTTAGACCGCTACGAGCAGTACTTC. Translating it yields CASSLDRYEQYF. Based on the CDR3 plus reference TRBV11-2 and TRBJ2-7, the full variable domain is EAGVAQSPRYKIIEKRQSVAFWCNPISGHATLYWYQQILGQGPKLLIQFQNNGVVDDSQLPKDRFSAERLKGVDSTLKIQPAKLEDSAVYLCASSLDRYEQYFGPGTRLTVT.

V and J are TRBV13 and TRBJ2-2, with 13 bases fitting TRBD2. CDR3 length: 15 residues. Germline CDR1 reads PRHDT; CDR2 reads FYEKMQ (reference sequence). Trimming at V came to 6 bases and at J to 5 bases, leaving 3 bases not matched to a gene. CDR3 residues: CASSRTSGRTGELFF. CDR3 in DNA: TGTGCCAGCAGTCGGACTAGCGGGAGAACCGGGGAGCTGTTTTTT. Looking up the rest from reference TRBV13 and TRBJ2-2 gives the full variable domain: AAGVIQSPRHLIKEKRETATLKCYPIPRHDTVYWYQQGPGQDPQFLISFYEKMQSDKGSIPDRFSAQQFSDYHSELNMSSLELGDSALYFCASSRTSGRTGELFFGEGSRLTVL.

This clone was seen a single time. The CDR3 spells CASSSLAGDLNEQFF. The CDR3 bases are TGTGCCAGCAGTTCACTAGCGGGAGACCTCAATGAGCAGTTCTTC. The chain is built from TRBV6-5 and TRBJ2-1; 11 bases fit TRBD2. The length of the CDR3 is 15 residues. The V and J ends lost 4 bases and 6 bases, in that order; junction bases with no gene match: 5. Germline CDR1 is MNHEY and CDR2 is SVGAGI.

The CDR3 nucleotides read TGTGCCAGCAGGCCCCCCGGGACAGGGATCACTGAAGCTTTCTTT. It codes for CASRPPGTGITEAFF. The J gene is TRBJ1-1, the V gene TRBV28; 9 bases line up with TRBD1. Trimming removed 6 bases from V and 4 bases from J; junction bases left unmatched: 9. Germline V gene data show CDR1 as MDHEN and CDR2 as SYDVKM. The length of the CDR3 is 15 residues. Complete variable domain (other parts from reference TRBV28 and TRBJ1-1): DVKVTQSSRYLVKRTGEKVFLECVQDMDHENMFWYRQDPGLGLRLIYFSYDVKMKEKGDIPEGYSVSREKKERFSLILESASTNQTSMYLCASRPPGTGITEAFFGQGTRLTVV.

The gene calls are TRBV30 and TRBJ1-4, with 7 bases that match TRBD1. The germline V gene has CDR1 GTSNPN and CDR2 SVGIG (reference sequence). The CDR3 covers 13 residues. The V segment lost 1 base and the J segment 7 bases; nucleotides outside the gene matches: 3. The CDR3 reads CAWSGQGGEKLFF. The CDR3 region has the DNA TGTGCCTGGAGTGGGCAGGGGGGTGAAAAACTGTTTTTT.

V gene TRBV27 combines with J gene TRBJ2-3; D remains unclear. Trimming removed 8 bases from V and 1 base from J, with 10 bases in between. Germline assignment: CDR1 MNHEY and CDR2 SMNVEV (reference sequence). The CDR3 is 13 residues long. CDR3 bases: TGTGCCAGCGGCTGGCCAGGCACAGATACGCAGTATTTT. It codes for CASGWPGTDTQYF.

This chain joins TRBV6-5 and TRBJ1-4; D is unclear. This CDR3 is built from 15 residues. Germline values: CDR1 MNHEY, CDR2 SVGAGI. Trimming cost V 4 bases and J 0 bases, with 9 bases left between them. DNA of the CDR3: TGTGCCAGCAGTTCTGAAACTACAACTAATGAAAAACTGTTTTTT. Translating it yields CASSSETTTNEKLFF.

The chain recombines TRBV30 with TRBJ2-2, with D unclear. Germline lookup yields CDR1 GTSNPN and CDR2 SVGIG (reference sequence). This CDR3 region has 13 residues. The CDR3 DNA follows: TGTGCGCGGAGATCGCCCCCGGCCGGGGAGCTGTTTTTT. Translated, it gives CARRSPPAGELFF.

Here the CDR3 reads CARGFDSSYNSPLHF. CDR3 nucleotides: TGTGCCAGGGGATTCGACAGCTCCTATAATTCACCCCTCCACTTT. The chain joins TRBV2 to TRBJ1-6, with D perhaps TRBD1 (5 bases). The CDR3 is made up of 15 amino acids. Germline assignment: CDR1 SNHLY and CDR2 FYNNEI. Trimming cost V 9 bases and J 0 bases, with 12 bases left between them. Looking up the rest from reference TRBV2 and TRBJ1-6 gives the full variable domain: EPEVTQTPSHQVTQMGQEVILRCVPISNHLYFYWYRQILGQKVEFLVSFYNNEISEKSEIFDDQFSVERPDGSNFTLKIRSTKLEDSAMYFCARGFDSSYNSPLHFGNGTRLTVT.

The chain employs TRBV4-1 and TRBJ1-4, with D unclear. The CDR3 consists of 15 residues. The germline V gene encodes CDR1 MGHRA and CDR2 YSYEKL. Trimming took 4 bases from V and 2 from J, leaving 11 bases between them. The CDR3 protein is CASSLLTKTNEKLFF. In nucleotides, the CDR3 is TGCGCCAGCAGCCTCTTGACAAAGACTAATGAAAAACTGTTTTTT.

This clone was counted once. The rearrangement links TRBV28 to TRBJ1-5; possible D gene TRBD1, 6 bases. This CDR3 region has 16 residues. Germline V CDR1 and CDR2: MDHEN, SYDVKM. The ends were cut back, 6 bases at V and 5 bases at J, with 20 bases in the middle. This CDR3 reads CASSSSGGRGDQPQHF. The CDR3, as DNA: TGTGCCAGCAGCTCCTCCGGTGGCAGGGGTGATCAGCCCCAGCATTTT.

The chain has TRBV4-2 and TRBJ1-5; D unclear. Looked up from germline, CDR1 is LGHNA and CDR2 is YNFKEQ. This CDR3 spans 15 amino acids. V was cut by 3 bases and J by 0 bases, with 9 bases left in between. This CDR3 reads CASSQYRVSNQPQHF. The CDR3 coding sequence is TGTGCCAGCAGCCAGTATCGGGTTAGCAATCAGCCCCAGCATTTT.

The rearrangement links TRBV3-1 (or the pseudogene TRBV3-2) to TRBJ2-1; 8 bases agree with TRBD2. The germline V gene encodes CDR1 LGHDT and CDR2 YNNKEL (reference sequence). Losses at the gene ends were 0 bases for V and 12 bases for J; bases not matched to a gene: 13. This CDR3 spans 16 amino acids. The CDR3 loop is CASSQDYGRALRGQFF. CDR3 DNA: TGTGCCAGCAGCCAAGATTACGGGAGGGCCTTAAGGGGGCAGTTCTTC.

The CDR3 sequence is CASSVGTSGSQETQYF. The CDR3 DNA reads as TGTGCCAGCAGCGTAGGGACTAGCGGGAGCCAAGAGACCCAGTACTTC. The chain is built from TRBV9 and TRBJ2-5, with 13 bases lining up with TRBD2. V lost 0 bases and J lost 1; bases outside the gene matches: 0. CDR1 is SGDLS and CDR2 is YYNGEE in the germline V gene. The CDR3 length is 16 residues.

This rearrangement joins TRBV12-3 or TRBV12-4 to TRBJ2-1; D uncertain. Trimming removed 1 base at V and 8 bases at J, with 3 bases between. The CDR3 has 11 residues. The CDR3 coding sequence is TGTGCCAGCAGTTTAGGCGATGAGCAGTTCTTC. Its translation: CASSLGDEQFF.

The chain links TRBV5-5 to TRBJ1-2; perhaps TRBD1 as D (5 bases). V shed 4 bases and J shed 5 bases, with 9 bases lying between them. This CDR3 spans 12 amino acids. From germline, CDR1 is SGHKS and CDR2 YYEKEE (reference sequence). For the CDR3, the DNA is TGTGCCAGCAGCAATAGGGGATATGGCTACACCTTC. Translated, it gives CASSNRGYGYTF.

V usage is TRBV19 and J usage is TRBJ2-5; possibly TRBD2 for D (5 bases). The germline V gene has CDR1 LNHDA and CDR2 SQIVND (reference sequence). This CDR3 contains 15 residues. V lost 9 bases and J 4 bases, leaving 21 bases between the germline ends. The DNA of the CDR3 is TGTGCCAGCTCGGACTCGTCAGCCAGAGGAGAGACCCAGTACTTC. Encoded protein: CASSDSSARGETQYF.

The V and J genes are TRBV19 and TRBJ2-1; 7 bases match TRBD2. J lost 9 bases, V lost 5 bases, and 7 bases had no gene match. Germline CDR1 reads LNHDA; CDR2 reads SQIVND (reference sequence). The CDR3 length is 13 residues. As DNA, the CDR3 is TGTGCCAGTAGTCTCACCGGCGGGAGTGAGCAGTTCTTC. Translated: CASSLTGGSEQFF.

The rearrangement joins TRBV4-2 to TRBJ2-1; TRBD2 aligns across 10 bases. Trimming removed 5 bases from V and 4 bases from J; junction bases left unmatched: 5. Per the germline V gene, CDR1 is LGHNA and CDR2 is YNFKEQ. The CDR3 sequence is 15 residues long. The CDR3 here is CASSASSGGYNEQFF. The CDR3 DNA follows: TGTGCCAGCAGCGCATCTAGCGGGGGTTACAATGAGCAGTTCTTC.

The chain combines TRBV11-2 with TRBJ2-5; D call uncertain. CDR1 and CDR2 (germline): SGHAT, FQNNGV. This CDR3 is 16 amino acids long. V gave up 5 bases and J gave up 0 bases, with 16 bases separating them. CDR3 DNA: TGTGCCAGCAGCCAACAAGCGAACGAGTACCAAGAGACCCAGTACTTC. It yields the protein CASSQQANEYQETQYF.

V usage is TRBV6-4 and J usage is TRBJ2-1; 10 bases align to TRBD2. J lost 9 bases, V lost 3 bases, and 8 bases had no gene match. There are 15 residues in the CDR3. CDR1 is MRHNA and CDR2 is SNTAGT in the germline V gene. The CDR3 DNA reads TGTGCCAGCAGTGAGGGGCTAGCGGGAGTGGGTGAGCAGTTCTTC. Encoded protein: CASSEGLAGVGEQFF.

The chain couples TRBV25-1 to TRBJ2-5; 7 bases fit TRBD1. The CDR3 consists of 12 residues. Trimming at V came to 4 bases and at J to 5 bases, leaving 1 base not matched to a gene. The V gene's germline CDR1 is MGHDK and CDR2 SYGVNS. DNA of the CDR3: TGTGCCAGCAGTGCACAGGGGGAGACCCAGTACTTC. Amino acid sequence: CASSAQGETQYF. The whole variable domain, filled in from reference TRBV25-1 and TRBJ2-5, reads EADIYQTPRYLVIGTGKKITLECSQTMGHDKMYWYQQDPGMELHLIHYSYGVNSTEKGDLSSESTVSRIRTEHFPLTLESARPSHTSQYLCASSAQGETQYFGPGTRLLVL.

DNA of the CDR3: TGTGCCAGCAGTCGCACGGGACAAGAGGGTTACGAGCAGTACTTC. Residues: CASSRTGQEGYEQYF. The rearrangement links TRBV2 to TRBJ2-7; possibly TRBD1 for D (6 bases). The CDR3 covers 15 residues. Trimming left V 5 bases short and J 4 bases short, with 18 bases between. Germline V gene data show CDR1 as SNHLY and CDR2 as FYNNEI. The entire variable domain, with the rest obtained from reference TRBV2 and TRBJ2-7, is as follows: EPEVTQTPSHQVTQMGQEVILRCVPISNHLYFYWYRQILGQKVEFLVSFYNNEISEKSEIFDDQFSVERPDGSNFTLKIRSTKLEDSAMYFCASSRTGQEGYEQYFGPGTRLTVT.

The V call is TRBV27, the J call TRBJ1-3; TRBD1 is a possible D gene (5 bases). The CDR3 runs 17 residues. Germline CDR1 and CDR2: MNHEY and SMNVEV (reference sequence). Deletions cut 5 bases from V and 0 bases from J, with 17 bases between. The CDR3: CASSRGISRDSGNTIYF. The CDR3 DNA reads as TGTGCCAGCAGTCGGGGGATATCGAGGGACTCTGGAAACACCATATATTTT.

The genes are TRBV11-2 and TRBJ2-7; 9 bases line up with TRBD1. This CDR3 has 17 amino acids. With V trimmed by 4 bases and J by 4 bases, 14 bases remained unmatched. Germline V gene lookup returns CDR1 SGHAT and CDR2 FQNNGV. The CDR3 sequence is CASSSGPGQGRPYEQYF. The CDR3 DNA is TGTGCCAGCAGCTCCGGGCCCGGACAGGGGAGGCCTTACGAGCAGTACTTC.

Regarding this clone: One junction end disagrees with the germline gene, perhaps due to a read error. This chain connects TRBV6-4 to TRBJ2-1; D is perhaps TRBD2 (6 bases). Germline V gene sequence: CDR1 MRHNA, CDR2 SNTAGT. This CDR3 has 12 residues. The CDR3 DNA reads as TGTGCCAGCAGGGACTACAACAATGAGCAGTTCTTC. Residues: CASRDYNNEQFF.

The chain joins TRBV7-3 to TRBJ2-3; tentatively, D is TRBD2 (6 bases). Trimming shortened V by 1 base and J by 5 bases, and 13 bases separated the two germline ends. The CDR3 extends over 15 amino acids. Per germline, CDR1 SGHTA and CDR2 FQGTGA. The CDR3 sequence is CASSLKAGRVDTQYF. The CDR3 DNA sequence: TGTGCCAGCAGCTTAAAGGCGGGACGGGTAGATACGCAGTATTTT. The full variable domain, completed using reference TRBV7-3 and TRBJ2-3, is GAGVSQTPSNKVTEKGKYVELRCDPISGHTALYWYRQSLGQGPEFLIYFQGTGAADDSGLPNDRFFAVRPEGSVSTLKIQRTERGDSAVYLCASSLKAGRVDTQYFGPGTRLTVL.

This sequence joins TRBV7-9 and TRBJ1-6; D unclear. Trimming removed 5 bases from V and 7 bases from J, with 9 bases in between. This CDR3 contains 13 residues. The germline V gene has CDR1 SEHNR and CDR2 FQNEAQ (reference sequence). The DNA of the CDR3 is TGTGCCAGCAGCCCCCGGGAAAATTCACCCCTCCACTTT. Its protein is CASSPRENSPLHF.

Of note for this clone: Other nucleotide sequences in the sample specify the same CDR3. The CDR3 loop is CASSTGTGIYGYTF. The DNA for the CDR3 is TGTGCCAGCAGTACGGGGACAGGGATCTATGGCTACACCTTC. The chain has TRBV28 and TRBJ1-2; TRBD1 matches at 9 bases. Germline V gives CDR1 MDHEN, CDR2 SYDVKM. The CDR3 has 14 amino acids. V lost 5 bases to trimming and J lost 4 bases; unmatched junction nucleotides: 5.

The chain recombines TRBV18 with TRBJ2-7, with D perhaps matching TRBD2 (5 bases). There are 12 residues in the CDR3. Germline V lookup: CDR1 KGHSH, CDR2 LQKENI. Trimming pared 3 bases from V and 3 bases from J, leaving 6 bases between. CDR3: CASSPGDYEQYF. DNA for the CDR3: TGTGCCAGCTCACCGGGAGACTACGAGCAGTACTTC.